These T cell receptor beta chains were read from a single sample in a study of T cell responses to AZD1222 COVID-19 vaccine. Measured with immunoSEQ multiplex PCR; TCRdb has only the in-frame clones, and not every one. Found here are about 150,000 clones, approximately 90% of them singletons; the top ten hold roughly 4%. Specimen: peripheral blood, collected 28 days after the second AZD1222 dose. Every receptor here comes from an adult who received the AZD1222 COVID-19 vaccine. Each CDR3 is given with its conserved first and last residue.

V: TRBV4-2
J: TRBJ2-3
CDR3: CASSQRTSTDTQYF

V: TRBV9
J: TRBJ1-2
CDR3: CASSEEGAGYTF

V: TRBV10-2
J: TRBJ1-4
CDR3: CASSGSEKGGEKLFF

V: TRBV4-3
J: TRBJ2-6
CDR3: CASSQDIAGGLSGANVLTF

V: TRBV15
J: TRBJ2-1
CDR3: CATSTDYNEQFF

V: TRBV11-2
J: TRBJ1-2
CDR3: CASSLEVPGGYTF

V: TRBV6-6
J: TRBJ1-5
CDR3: CASRSPEGGRAPPQHF

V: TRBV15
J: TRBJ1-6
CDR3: CATRAGSVSPLHF

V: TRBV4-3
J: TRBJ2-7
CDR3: CASSQGVAGFYYEQYF

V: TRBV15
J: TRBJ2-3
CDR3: CATSRDLRQRADTQYF

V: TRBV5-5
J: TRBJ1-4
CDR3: CASSGPQGSNEKLFF

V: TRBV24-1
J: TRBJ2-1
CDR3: CATSDRSNEQFF

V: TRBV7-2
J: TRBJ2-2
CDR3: CASRGQLNTGELFF

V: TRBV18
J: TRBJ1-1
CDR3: CASSPQRTMNTEAFF

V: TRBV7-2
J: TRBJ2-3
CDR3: CASSPPRLGPSTDTQYF

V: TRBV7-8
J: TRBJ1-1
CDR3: CASSLRAGGGTEAFF

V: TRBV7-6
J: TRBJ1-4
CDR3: CASSPRQGSAPNEKLFF

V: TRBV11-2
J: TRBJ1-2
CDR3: CASSLRTNYGYTF

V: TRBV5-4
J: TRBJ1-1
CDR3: CASSPQPGQTEAFF

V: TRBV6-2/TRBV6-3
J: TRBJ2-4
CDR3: CASSYGRNIQYF

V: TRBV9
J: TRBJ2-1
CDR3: CASSVGTHEQFF

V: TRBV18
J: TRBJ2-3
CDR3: CASSPSTDTQYF

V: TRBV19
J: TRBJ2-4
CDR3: CASKSVTGRNIQYF

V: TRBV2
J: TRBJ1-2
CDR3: CASKRDRNYGYTF

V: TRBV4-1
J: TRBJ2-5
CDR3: CASSQGGGASWETQYF

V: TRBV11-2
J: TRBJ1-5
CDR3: CASSLSRQGARNQPQHF

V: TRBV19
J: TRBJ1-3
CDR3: CASSTGQGAVGNTIYF

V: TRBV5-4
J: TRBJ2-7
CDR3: CASSFLRAGAGLEQYF

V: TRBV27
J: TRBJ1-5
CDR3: CASSPITGQGWQPQHF

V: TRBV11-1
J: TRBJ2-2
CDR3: CASSQDRANTGELFF

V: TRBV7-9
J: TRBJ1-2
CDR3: CASSLDRFYGYTF

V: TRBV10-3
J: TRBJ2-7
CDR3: CAIAAQGGPSYEQYF

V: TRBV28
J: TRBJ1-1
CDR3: CATRDTEAFF

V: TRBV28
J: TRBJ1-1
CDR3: CASSLLPKGEAFF

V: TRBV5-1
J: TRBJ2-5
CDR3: CASSPGQGKDETQYF

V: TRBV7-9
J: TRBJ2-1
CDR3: CASSLFGRDEQFF

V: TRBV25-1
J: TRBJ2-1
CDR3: CASSEWYSNEQFF

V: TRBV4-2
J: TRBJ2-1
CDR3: CASSRGLAGTGYNEQFF

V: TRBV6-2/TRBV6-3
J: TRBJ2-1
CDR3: CASSQPSLSGSEQFF

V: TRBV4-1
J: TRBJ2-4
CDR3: CASSQEPLGAKNIQYF

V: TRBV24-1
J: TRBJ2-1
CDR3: CATSDSGRGRNEQFF

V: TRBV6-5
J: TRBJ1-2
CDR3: CASSLTVEQGYTF